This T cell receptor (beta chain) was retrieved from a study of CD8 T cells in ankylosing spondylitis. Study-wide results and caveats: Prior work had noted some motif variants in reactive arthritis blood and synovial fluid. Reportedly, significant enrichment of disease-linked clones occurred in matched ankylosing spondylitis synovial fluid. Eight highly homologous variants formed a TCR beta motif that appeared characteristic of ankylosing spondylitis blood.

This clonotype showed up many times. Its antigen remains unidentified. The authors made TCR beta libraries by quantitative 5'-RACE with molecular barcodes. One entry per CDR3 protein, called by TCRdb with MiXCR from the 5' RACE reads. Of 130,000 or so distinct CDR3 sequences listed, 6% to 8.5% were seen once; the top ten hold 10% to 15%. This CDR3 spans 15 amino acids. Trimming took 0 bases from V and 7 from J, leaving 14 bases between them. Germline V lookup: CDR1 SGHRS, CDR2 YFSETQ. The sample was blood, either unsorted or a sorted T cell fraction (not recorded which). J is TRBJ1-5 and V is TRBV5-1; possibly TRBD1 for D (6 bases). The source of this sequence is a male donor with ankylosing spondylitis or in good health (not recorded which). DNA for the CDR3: TGCGCCAGCAGCTTGGAGGGCCAGGGGTACCAGCCCCAGCATTTT. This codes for CASSLEGQGYQPQHF.